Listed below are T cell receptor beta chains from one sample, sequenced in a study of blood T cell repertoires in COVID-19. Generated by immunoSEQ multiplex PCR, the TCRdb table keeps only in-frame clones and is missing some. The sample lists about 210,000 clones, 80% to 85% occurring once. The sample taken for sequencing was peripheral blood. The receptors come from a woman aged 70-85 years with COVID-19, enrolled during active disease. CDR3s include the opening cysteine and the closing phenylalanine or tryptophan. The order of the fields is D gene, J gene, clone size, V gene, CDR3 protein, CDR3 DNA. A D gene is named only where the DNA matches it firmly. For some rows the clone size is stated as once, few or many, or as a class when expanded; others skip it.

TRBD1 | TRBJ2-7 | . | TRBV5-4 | CASSSLTGGFDEQYF | TGTGCCAGCAGCTCGTTAACAGGGGGCTTCGACGAGCAGTACTTC
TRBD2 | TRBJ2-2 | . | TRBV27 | CASIGTGTKNTGELFF | TGTGCCAGCATCGGTACCGGGACTAAAAACACCGGGGAGCTGTTTTTT
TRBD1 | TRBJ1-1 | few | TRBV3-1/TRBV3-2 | CASSYGQGQFMNTEAFF | TGTGCCAGCAGCTACGGACAGGGGCAATTTATGAACACTGAAGCTTTCTTT
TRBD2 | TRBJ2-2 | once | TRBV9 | CASSVEGLAGTGELFF | TGTGCCAGCAGCGTTGAGGGACTAGCGGGCACCGGGGAGCTGTTTTTT
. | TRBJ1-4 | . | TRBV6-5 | CASSYSSYGGEKLFF | TGTGCCAGCAGTTACTCGAGTTACGGAGGGGAAAAACTGTTTTTT
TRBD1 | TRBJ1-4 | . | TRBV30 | CAWSGGTGVGEKLFF | TGTGCCTGGAGTGGCGGGACAGGGGTTGGGGAAAAACTGTTTTTT
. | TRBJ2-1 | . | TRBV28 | CASRSLNEQFF | TGTGCCAGCAGATCCCTGAATGAGCAGTTCTTC
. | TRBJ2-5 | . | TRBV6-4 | CASSDERSGSGWRETQYF | TGTGCCAGCAGTGACGAGAGGTCGGGGTCGGGGTGGCGGGAGACCCAGTACTTC
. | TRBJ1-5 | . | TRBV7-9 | CASSDAGGSNQPQHF | TGTGCCAGCAGCGACGCCGGGGGTAGCAATCAGCCCCAGCATTTT
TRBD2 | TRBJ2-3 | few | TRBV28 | CASSSWTSGRTTDTQYF | TGTGCCAGCAGTTCTTGGACTAGCGGGAGGACCACAGATACGCAGTATTTT
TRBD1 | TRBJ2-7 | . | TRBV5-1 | CASSSRQGSYEQYF | TGCGCCAGCAGTTCTCGACAGGGGTCCTACGAGCAGTACTTC
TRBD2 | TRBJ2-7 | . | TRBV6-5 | CASSYGGRGVREQYF | TGTGCCAGCAGTTATGGCGGGAGGGGTGTCAGAGAGCAGTACTTC
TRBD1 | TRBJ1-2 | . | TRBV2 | CASRRGYTGGGYGYTF | TGTGCCAGCAGGAGGGGCTACACAGGGGGCGGCTATGGCTACACCTTC
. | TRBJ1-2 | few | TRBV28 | CASSFKLYGYTF | TGTGCCAGCAGTTTCAAGCTCTATGGCTACACCTTC
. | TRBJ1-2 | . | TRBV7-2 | CASSLDPGTYGYTF | TGTGCCAGCAGCTTAGACCCAGGGACATATGGCTACACCTTC
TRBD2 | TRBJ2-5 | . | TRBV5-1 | CASSLEPGGGTQYF | TGCGCCAGCAGCTTGGAACCGGGGGGAGGGACCCAGTACTTC
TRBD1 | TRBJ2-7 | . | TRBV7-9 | CASSPGQGEGEQYF | TGTGCCAGCAGCCCGGGACAGGGGGAGGGCGAGCAGTACTTC
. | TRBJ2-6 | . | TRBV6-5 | CASSSRGSGANVLTF | TGTGCCAGCAGTTCACGGGGGTCTGGGGCCAACGTCCTGACTTTC
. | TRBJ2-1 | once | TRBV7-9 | CASSYWASVNHNEQFF | TGTGCCAGCAGCTATTGGGCTTCCGTCAACCACAATGAGCAGTTCTTC
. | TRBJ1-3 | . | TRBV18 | CASSPSTEGNTIYF | TGTGCCAGCTCACCATCGACGGAGGGAAACACCATATATTTT
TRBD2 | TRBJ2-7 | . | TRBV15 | CATSRRTSVEQYF | TGTGCCACCAGCAGAAGGACTAGTGTTGAGCAGTACTTC
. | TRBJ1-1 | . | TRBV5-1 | CASSLVVGDGGGTEAFF | TGCGCCAGCAGCTTGGTGGTGGGGGACGGCGGGGGCACTGAAGCTTTCTTT
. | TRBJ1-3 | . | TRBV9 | CASSVEEGVYPGNTIYF | TGTGCCAGCAGCGTAGAAGAAGGGGTTTACCCTGGAAACACCATATATTTT
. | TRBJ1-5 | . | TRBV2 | CASSDNSRGYNQPQHF | TGTGCCAGCAGTGATAATTCCAGGGGATACAATCAGCCCCAGCATTTT
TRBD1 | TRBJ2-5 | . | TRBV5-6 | CASSSGTGGGETQYF | TGTGCCAGCAGTTCCGGGACAGGGGGAGGAGAGACCCAGTACTTC
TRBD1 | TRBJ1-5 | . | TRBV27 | CASSSGQTDNQPQHF | TGTGCCAGCAGTTCGGGACAGACTGACAATCAGCCCCAGCATTTT
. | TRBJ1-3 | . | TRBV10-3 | CAISGGQASGNTIYF | TGTGCCATCAGTGGGGGACAAGCCTCTGGAAACACCATATATTTT
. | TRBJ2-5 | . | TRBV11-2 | CASSLELQETQYF | TGTGCCAGCAGCTTGGAGCTCCAAGAGACCCAGTACTTC
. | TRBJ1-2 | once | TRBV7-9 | CASSFQGLNYGYTF | TGTGCCAGCAGCTTCCAGGGGCTGAACTATGGCTACACCTTC
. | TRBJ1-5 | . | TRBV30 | CAWSGKSNQPQHF | TGTGCCTGGAGTGGTAAATCCAATCAGCCCCAGCATTTT
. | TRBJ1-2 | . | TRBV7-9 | CASSLVGRGGYTF | TGTGCCAGCAGCTTAGTCGGGCGCGGGGGCTACACCTTC
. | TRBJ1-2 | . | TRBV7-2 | CASSPPGGTGYTF | TGTGCCAGCAGCCCCCCGGGAGGGACAGGCTACACCTTC
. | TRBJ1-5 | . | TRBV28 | CASSFLNQPQHF | TGTGCCAGCAGTTTTCTGAATCAGCCCCAGCATTTT
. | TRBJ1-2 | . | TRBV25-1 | CASSQPGEANYGYTF | TGTGCCAGCAGTCAACCGGGGGAGGCTAACTATGGCTACACCTTC
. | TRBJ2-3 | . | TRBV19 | CASSRTFTDTQYF | TGTGCCAGTAGTCGGACTTTCACAGATACGCAGTATTTT
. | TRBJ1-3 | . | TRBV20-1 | CSASRRDSGNTIYF | TGCAGTGCTAGTCGGAGGGACTCTGGAAACACCATATATTTT
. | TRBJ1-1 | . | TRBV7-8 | CASSGGFDTEAFF | TGTGCCAGCAGCGGCGGGTTCGACACTGAAGCTTTCTTT
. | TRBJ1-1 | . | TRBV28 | CASRAQGGNTEAFF | TGTGCCAGCAGGGCGCAGGGAGGGAACACTGAAGCTTTCTTT
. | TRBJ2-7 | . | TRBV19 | CASSIAGEGHTYEQYF | TGTGCCAGTAGTATAGCAGGGGAGGGACATACCTACGAGCAGTACTTC
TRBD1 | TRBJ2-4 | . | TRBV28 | CASSRQGVNIQYF | TGTGCCAGCAGCCGACAGGGGGTGAACATTCAGTACTTC
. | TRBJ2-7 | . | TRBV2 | CASNQGRTYEQYF | TGTGCCAGCAATCAGGGGCGTACCTACGAGCAGTACTTC
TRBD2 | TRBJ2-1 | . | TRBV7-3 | CASSALAGVYNEQFF | TGTGCCAGCAGCGCTTTAGCGGGAGTTTACAATGAGCAGTTCTTC
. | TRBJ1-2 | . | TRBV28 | CASGGPGYTF | TGTGCCAGCGGAGGCCCTGGCTACACCTTC
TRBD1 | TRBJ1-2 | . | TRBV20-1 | CSASQAGTGVGANYGYTF | TGCAGTGCTAGTCAGGCCGGGACAGGGGTAGGGGCTAACTATGGCTACACCTTC
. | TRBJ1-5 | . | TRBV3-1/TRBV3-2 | CASNRGNSLNQPQHF | TGTGCCAGCAATAGGGGAAACTCCCTAAATCAGCCCCAGCATTTT
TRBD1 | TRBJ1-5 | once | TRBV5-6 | CASSLGTGVGNQPQHF | TGTGCCAGCAGCTTGGGTACAGGGGTTGGTAATCAGCCCCAGCATTTT